This T cell receptor (beta chain) was recovered during a study of tissue T cells after allogeneic stem cell transplantation. Study-wide findings and caveats: Tissue-detected TCR repertoire was only partly captured by blood and spleen T cells. Motif-based clustering found tissue-specific repertoire signatures shared across patients, though few clones were shared.

The germline V gene encodes CDR1 NNHNN and CDR2 SYGAGS (reference sequence). Losses at the gene ends were 0 bases for V and 9 bases for J; bases not matched to a gene: 8. This CDR3 region has 15 residues. As concerns this clone: Its antigen is not known. Genes here carry mouse names. The CDR3 end falls 1 residue outside the read, so it is completed with the germline J gene.

Survey-depth TCRbeta CDR3 sequencing reported V/J genes and productive frequencies. This table comes from immunoSEQ multiplex PCR, and its TCRdb copy is limited to in-frame clones, with some not included. The sample records about 4,200 clones, about 56% being singletons. Noted time point: mouse harvest day 7 after allogeneic transplant. Each mouse received 10^7 T-cell-depleted marrow cells plus 10^6 splenic CD5+ T cells by tail vein. Mice had MHC-mismatched B6 into BALB/c GVHD, sampled day 7 or 14. The chain couples TRBV13-2 to TRBJ2-1; 8 bases fit TRBD2. This sequence was found in a female BALB/c mouse given C57BL/6 T cells with graft-versus-host disease after an allogeneic hematopoietic cell transplant. The sequencing sample was made of lymph node tissue. CDR3 in amino acids: CASGDAAGGRGEQFF. The DNA read from the CDR3 is TGTGCCAGCGGTGATGCTGCGGGGGGGCGGGGTGAGCAGTTC.